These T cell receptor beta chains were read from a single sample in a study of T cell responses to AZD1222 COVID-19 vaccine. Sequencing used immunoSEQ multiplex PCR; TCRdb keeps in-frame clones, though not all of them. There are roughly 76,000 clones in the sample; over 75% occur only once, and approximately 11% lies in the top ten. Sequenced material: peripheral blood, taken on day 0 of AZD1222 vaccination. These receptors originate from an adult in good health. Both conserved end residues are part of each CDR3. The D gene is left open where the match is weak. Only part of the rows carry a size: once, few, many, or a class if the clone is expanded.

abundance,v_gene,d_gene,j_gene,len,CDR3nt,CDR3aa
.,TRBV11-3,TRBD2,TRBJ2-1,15,TGTGCCAGCAGCGGGGGGGGTATTCCCCAAAATGAGCAGTTCTTC,CASSGGGIPQNEQFF
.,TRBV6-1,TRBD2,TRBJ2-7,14,TGTGCCAGCAGTGCAGCGGGAGTGTGGAGCGAGCAGTACTTC,CASSAAGVWSEQYF
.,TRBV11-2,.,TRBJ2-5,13,TGTGCCAGCAGCGCGGGACTCTTGGAGACCCAGTACTTC,CASSAGLLETQYF
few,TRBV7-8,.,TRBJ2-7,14,TGTGCCAGCAGCCACCGGGACCGGCGTCGGGAGCAGTACTTC,CASSHRDRRREQYF
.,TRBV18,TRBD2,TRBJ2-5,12,TGTGCCAGCGTAGCGGGGGAAGAGACCCAGTACTTC,CASVAGEETQYF
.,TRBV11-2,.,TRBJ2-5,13,TGTGCCAGCAGCGGGCAGGGTGTGGAGACCCAGTACTTC,CASSGQGVETQYF
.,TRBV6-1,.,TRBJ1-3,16,TGTGCCAGCAGTGAAGCCTACGGAGGCTCTGGAAACACCATATATTTT,CASSEAYGGSGNTIYF
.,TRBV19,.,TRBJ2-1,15,TGTGCCAGTAGTATGCAGCCCAACCCTTACAATGAGCAGTTCTTC,CASSMQPNPYNEQFF
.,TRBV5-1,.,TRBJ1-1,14,TGCGCCAGCAGCTTGGTGGAACTGAACACTGAAGCTTTCTTT,CASSLVELNTEAFF
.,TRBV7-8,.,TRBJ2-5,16,TGTGCCAGCAGCCCTACGTCGGTTGGTAGCTGGGAGACCCAGTACTTC,CASSPTSVGSWETQYF
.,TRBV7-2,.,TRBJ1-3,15,TGTGCCAGCAGCTTAGTTTCCAACTCTGGAAACACCATATATTTT,CASSLVSNSGNTIYF
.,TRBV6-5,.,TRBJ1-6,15,TGTGCCAGCAGTTACGATGGTCAGGGGAATTCACCCCTCCACTTT,CASSYDGQGNSPLHF
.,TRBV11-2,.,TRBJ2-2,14,TGTGCCAGCAGCTTACAGGGAGGACTCGGGGAGCTGTTTTTT,CASSLQGGLGELFF
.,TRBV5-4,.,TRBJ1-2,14,TGTGCCAGCAGCCGGACAGTGGCTAACTATGGCTACACCTTC,CASSRTVANYGYTF
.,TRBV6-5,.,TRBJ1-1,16,TGTGCCAGCAGTTACTCAGGGCAGGGCAGGAACACTGAAGCTTTCTTT,CASSYSGQGRNTEAFF
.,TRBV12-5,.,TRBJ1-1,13,TGTGCTAGTGGTTTGCTTGGACGGAGCGAAGCTTTCTTT,CASGLLGRSEAFF